This is a list of T cell receptor beta chains from one sample in a study of blood T cell repertoires in COVID-19. Measured with immunoSEQ multiplex PCR; TCRdb has only the in-frame clones, and not every one. The profile shows some 150,000 clones, 87% of them singletons. The sequencing input was peripheral blood. Every receptor here comes from a woman in her forties with acute or convalescent COVID-19. Both conserved end residues are part of each CDR3. Each record gives: J gene, CDR3 length, D gene, clone size, V gene, CDR3 DNA, CDR3 protein. The D gene is left open where the match is weak. The size field is filled for only some rows; it gives once, few, many or a size class.

TRBJ2-7	17	TRBD1	NA	TRBV4-3	TGCGCCAGCAGCCAAGGGACAGGGGGGGGGTTGGCCTACGAGCAGTACTTC	CASSQGTGGGLAYEQYF
TRBJ2-1	19	TRBD2	NA	TRBV19	TGTGCCAGTAGTATTAGCCTAGCGGGGATAAGAGGCTCCTACAATGAGCAGTTCTTC	CASSISLAGIRGSYNEQFF
TRBJ1-2	14	TRBD1	NA	TRBV23-1	TGCGCCAGCAGTTGGGTGGGACAGACTTATGGCTACACCTTC	CASSWVGQTYGYTF
TRBJ2-7	14	TRBD2	NA	TRBV15	TGTGCCACCAGCCTATTCAGCGGGAACTACGAGCAGTACTTC	CATSLFSGNYEQYF
TRBJ1-5	13	TRBD1	NA	TRBV12-3/TRBV12-4	TGTGCCAGTGGACAGGGGGACTATCAGCCCCAGCATTTT	CASGQGDYQPQHF
TRBJ2-7	11	NA	NA	TRBV19	TGTGCCACGCGACGGGACTACGAGCAGTACTTC	CATRRDYEQYF
TRBJ2-5	15	TRBD2	NA	TRBV19	TGTGCCAGTAGCCCGAAACTAGCGCCCGGCGGGACCCAGTACTTC	CASSPKLAPGGTQYF
TRBJ2-7	13	NA	few	TRBV7-2	TGTGCCAGCAGCTTAGATTCTAGTATCGAGCAGTACTTC	CASSLDSSIEQYF
TRBJ1-6	15	NA	NA	TRBV9	TGTGCCAGCAGCGTTGGACAGCCTAGGGCTTCACCCCTCCACTTT	CASSVGQPRASPLHF
TRBJ1-5	17	NA	NA	TRBV7-8	TGTGCCAGCAGCTTACGGAAGGGAGGTCTGAGCAATCAGCCCCAGCATTTT	CASSLRKGGLSNQPQHF
TRBJ1-2	15	NA	once	TRBV6-4	TGTGCCAGCAGCCTTGACAGGTCTTCAAACTATGGCTACACCTTC	CASSLDRSSNYGYTF
TRBJ1-4	17	NA	once	TRBV7-8	TGTGCCAGCAGCTTAGCAAATGCGCTAGCAACTAATGAAAAACTGTTTTTT	CASSLANALATNEKLFF
TRBJ1-6	16	NA	NA	TRBV15	TGTGCCACCGGGAAGGGGGATAGCTCCTATAATTCACCCCTCCACTTT	CATGKGDSSYNSPLHF
TRBJ1-4	11	NA	NA	TRBV6-5	TGTGCCAGCAGCTTCAGGGAAAAACTGTTTTTT	CASSFREKLFF
TRBJ2-2	18	NA	NA	TRBV7-9	TGTGCCAGCAGCTTAGATCGGGTGGCGGAGTCATACACCGGGGAGCTGTTTTTT	CASSLDRVAESYTGELFF
TRBJ1-5	15	TRBD1	NA	TRBV30	TGTGCCTGGATTACAGGGGGCCAGGGCAATCAGCCCCAGCATTTT	CAWITGGQGNQPQHF
TRBJ1-1	15	NA	once	TRBV7-8	TGTGCCAGCAGCTCGCCCCAGGGGCGGGACACTGAAGCTTTCTTT	CASSSPQGRDTEAFF
TRBJ2-3	16	NA	NA	TRBV29-1	TGCAGCGTTGTAGAGGGCGCACGGCGTAGCACAGATACGCAGTATTTT	CSVVEGARRSTDTQYF
TRBJ2-3	19	TRBD1	NA	TRBV19	TGTGCCAGTAGTATAGTATGGACAGGGATACCAACTAGCACAGATACGCAGTATTTT	CASSIVWTGIPTSTDTQYF
TRBJ1-2	16	NA	NA	TRBV19	TGTGCCAGTAGTATGGGGCAGGGCCGGGCCCTCTATGGCTACACCTTC	CASSMGQGRALYGYTF
TRBJ1-2	16	TRBD1	NA	TRBV4-3	TGCGCCAGCAGCCAAGATTCAGGGGGCTGGGGCTATGGCTACACCTTC	CASSQDSGGWGYGYTF
TRBJ2-5	14	NA	NA	TRBV7-2	TGTGCCAGCAGCTTAGACACAGTACAAGAGACCCAGTACTTC	CASSLDTVQETQYF
TRBJ2-1	15	NA	NA	TRBV7-2	TGTGCCAGCAGCTTTCAGTCCGGGAGTGGGAATGAGCAGTTCTTC	CASSFQSGSGNEQFF
TRBJ1-1	11	TRBD1	NA	TRBV30	TGTGCCTGTTCGAGGGACAGGGAAGCTTTCTTT	CACSRDREAFF
TRBJ1-5	13	NA	NA	TRBV10-3	TGTGCCATCAGGGGGGAGGCAGGGCAGCCCCAGCATTTT	CAIRGEAGQPQHF
TRBJ2-3	15	NA	NA	TRBV7-6	TGTGCCAGCAGCGCGGGACCCCTAGGGCGCGATACGCAGTATTTT	CASSAGPLGRDTQYF
TRBJ1-2	15	NA	NA	TRBV11-3	TGTGCCAGCAGCTTAGAACCTACGGGGGGCGATGGCTACACCTTC	CASSLEPTGGDGYTF
TRBJ2-1	17	TRBD2	NA	TRBV27	TGTGCCAGCAGACGCCTCTCTAGCGGGGGGTCCTACAATGAGCAGTTCTTC	CASRRLSSGGSYNEQFF
TRBJ2-5	15	TRBD2	NA	TRBV5-1	TGCGCCAGCAGCTTAAGCGGGGGGGCCGTGGAGACCCAGTACTTC	CASSLSGGAVETQYF
TRBJ1-2	13	NA	few	TRBV7-9	TGTGCCAGCAGCTATGAAGGCGGCTATGGCTACACCTTC	CASSYEGGYGYTF
TRBJ1-1	15	NA	NA	TRBV9	TGTGCCAGCAGCGTAGACTACCGCCCCTACGGTGAAGCTTTCTTT	CASSVDYRPYGEAFF
TRBJ2-1	10	NA	few	TRBV20-1	TGCAGTGCTTACTACAAGGCGCAGTTCTTC	CSAYYKAQFF
TRBJ1-2	13	NA	NA	TRBV6-5	TGTGCCAGCAGTCTCACAGGCCCGTATGGCTACACCTTC	CASSLTGPYGYTF
TRBJ1-1	13	NA	few	TRBV30	TGTGCCTGGAGTGTAGGGCAGGGAACTGAAGCTTTCTTT	CAWSVGQGTEAFF
TRBJ2-1	13	TRBD2	NA	TRBV4-3	TGCGCCAGCAGCCTCCTAGCGGCCAATGAGCAGTTCTTC	CASSLLAANEQFF
TRBJ2-5	16	NA	NA	TRBV5-4	TGTGCCAGCAGCCGGGCCCCGGGACACCTACAGGAGACCCAGTACTTC	CASSRAPGHLQETQYF
TRBJ2-5	15	NA	NA	TRBV7-7	TGTGCCAGCAGCTTAGCCCCCAGCCCGGGAGAGACCCAGTACTTC	CASSLAPSPGETQYF
TRBJ2-7	18	TRBD2	NA	TRBV11-2	TGTGCCAGCAGCTTAGTTGGGGGGGGACTAGCGGGAGTCTACGAGCAGTACTTC	CASSLVGGGLAGVYEQYF
TRBJ2-3	14	NA	NA	TRBV5-8	TGTGCCAGCAGCTACGGACTTGTCAGAGATACGCAGTATTTT	CASSYGLVRDTQYF
TRBJ1-1	12	NA	NA	TRBV30	TGTGCCTGGAGCCAATGGAACACTGAAGCTTTCTTT	CAWSQWNTEAFF
TRBJ1-1	14	TRBD1	NA	TRBV5-8	TGTGCCAGCAGCTGGACAGGGTATGGGACTGAAGCTTTCTTT	CASSWTGYGTEAFF
TRBJ2-7	16	TRBD2	NA	TRBV7-9	TGTGCCAGCAGCCTCCGGAGCGGGGGCTCTTTCTACGAGCAGTACTTC	CASSLRSGGSFYEQYF